Presented here are 30 T cell receptor beta chains from one specimen sequenced in a study of T cell responses to AZD1222 COVID-19 vaccine. Assay: immunoSEQ multiplex PCR; the TCRdb copy retains only in-frame clones and omits some. Of roughly 150,000 clones in the sample, roughly 92% were seen once. Sequencing was performed on peripheral blood, taken on day 0 of AZD1222 vaccination. The origin of the receptors is an adult in good health.

The chain couples TRBV10-3 to TRBJ1-3; D remains unclear. V was trimmed by 6 bases and J by 8 bases, leaving 11 bases between them. Per the germline V gene, CDR1 is ENHRY and CDR2 is SYGVKD. This CDR3 spans 12 amino acids. For the CDR3, the DNA is TGTGCCATCAGATCGGTAGCAGACACCATATATTTT. This sequence encodes CAIRSVADTIYF.

This chain connects TRBV27 to TRBJ2-7; 8 nucleotides line up with TRBD2. The CDR3 has 15 amino acids. Trimming took 3 bases from V and 5 from J; bases not matched to a gene: 9. Germline V gives CDR1 MNHEY, CDR2 SMNVEV (reference sequence). CDR3 region: CASSFGGAGANEQYF. The CDR3 DNA sequence: TGTGCCAGCAGTTTCGGGGGAGCGGGAGCCAACGAGCAGTACTTC.

V gene TRBV7-9 combines with J gene TRBJ1-4; a possible D gene is TRBD1 (5 bases). The V gene lost 0 bases and the J gene lost 4 bases, with 6 bases spanning the gap. Germline V gene sequence: CDR1 SEHNR, CDR2 FQNEAQ (reference sequence). The CDR3 totals 14 residues. CDR3 in DNA: TGTGCCAGCAGCTTAGCAGGGGTTAATGAAAAACTGTTTTTT. Translated: CASSLAGVNEKLFF.

The chain employs TRBV29-1 and TRBJ2-7; no reliable D call. This CDR3 is 12 amino acids long. Germline CDR1 and CDR2: SQVTM and ANQGSEA. V was pared by 8 bases and J by 3 bases, with 14 bases between. The CDR3 DNA reads TGCAGCATCTCCCAGACTGGCTACGAGCAGTACTTC. This codes for CSISQTGYEQYF.

The chain uses TRBV25-1 and TRBJ2-3, with D maybe TRBD1 (6 bases). Between the trimmed V and J ends, which lost 8 bases and 4 bases, there was a span of 10 bases. In germline, CDR1 is MGHDK, CDR2 SYGVNS. The CDR3 covers 12 residues. Here the CDR3 DNA reads TGTGCCAGCTTTGGGGGCCCAGATACGCAGTATTTT. It codes for CASFGGPDTQYF.

The V gene is TRBV3-1 (or the pseudogene TRBV3-2), the J gene TRBJ1-2; D not resolved. There are 15 residues in the CDR3. CDR1 is LGHDT and CDR2 is YNNKEL in the germline V gene (reference sequence). The V and J ends lost 1 base and 0 bases respectively, with 9 bases between them. In nucleotides, the CDR3 is TGTGCCAGCAGCCAAGGGGCAGGAACTAACTATGGCTACACCTTC. It codes for CASSQGAGTNYGYTF.

The CDR3 region is CASSHGSTGELFF. The CDR3 nucleotides are TGCGCCAGCAGCCATGGATCCACCGGGGAGCTGTTTTTT. This sequence joins TRBV5-1 and TRBJ2-2; D not certain. This CDR3 comprises 13 residues. Germline values: CDR1 SGHRS, CDR2 YFSETQ. Trimming cost V 4 bases and J 4 bases, with 8 bases left between them.

The rearrangement uses TRBV19 and TRBJ2-1; D may be TRBD1 or TRBD2 (5 bases each). Deletions cut 5 bases from V and 3 bases from J, with 17 bases between. CDR3 length equals 16 residues. Germline V gene data show CDR1 as LNHDA and CDR2 as SQIVND (reference sequence). The CDR3 sequence is CASSSGPPGGYNEQFF. The CDR3 nucleotides read TGTGCCAGTAGTTCGGGACCGCCGGGCGGCTACAATGAGCAGTTCTTC.

The CDR3 loop reads CASSYAGQPQHF. The CDR3 DNA reads as TGTGCCAGCAGCTATGCAGGTCAGCCCCAGCATTTT. The chain carries TRBV7-9 and TRBJ1-5; D is undetermined. Trimming stripped 4 bases from V and 6 bases from J, with 7 bases between. The CDR3 consists of 12 residues. The germline gives CDR1 SEHNR, CDR2 FQNEAQ (reference sequence). Variable domain in full (rest from reference TRBV7-9 and TRBJ1-5): DTGVSQNPRHKITKRGQNVTFRCDPISEHNRLYWYRQTLGQGPEFLTYFQNEAQLEKSRLLSDRFSAERPKGSFSTLEIQRTEQGDSAMYLCASSYAGQPQHFGDGTRLSIL.

This chain links TRBV6-4 with TRBJ1-6; weak D call: TRBD1 (5 bases). CDR1 is MRHNA and CDR2 is SNTAGT in the germline V gene. The CDR3 sequence is 16 residues long. V was trimmed by 3 bases and J by 7 bases, leaving 16 bases between them. CDR3 protein: CASSEIPGTANSPLHF. Written as DNA, the CDR3 is TGTGCCAGCAGTGAGATACCCGGGACGGCGAATTCACCCCTCCACTTT.

This chain connects TRBV7-2 to TRBJ2-5; perhaps TRBD1 as D (6 bases). The CDR3 has 14 residues. The germline V gene encodes CDR1 SGHTA and CDR2 FQGNSA. Trimming removed 5 bases at V and 2 bases at J, with 12 bases between. The DNA for the CDR3 is TGTGCCAGCAGCCCGAGGACAGAACAAGAGACCCAGTACTTC. Its protein is CASSPRTEQETQYF.

In its sample, this clone was seen a few times. V is TRBV27 and J is TRBJ1-1; D possibly corresponds to TRBD1 (5 bases). V lost 4 bases, J lost 1 base, and 19 bases lay in between. Per germline, CDR1 MNHEY and CDR2 SMNVEV (reference sequence). This CDR3 spans 17 amino acids. CDR3 residues: CASSYGAGLPRNTEAFF. The CDR3 coding sequence is TGTGCCAGCAGTTACGGCGCGGGGCTGCCACGGAACACTGAAGCTTTCTTT.

This rearrangement joins TRBV12-3 or TRBV12-4 to TRBJ2-2; D perhaps matches TRBD2 (6 bases). Trimming shortened V by 10 bases and J by 1 base, and 10 bases separated the two germline ends. This CDR3 contains 13 residues. CDR3 amino acids: CATNGGNTGELFF. CDR3 coding DNA: TGTGCCACGAACGGGGGGAACACCGGGGAGCTGTTTTTT.

The chain recombines TRBV2 with TRBJ2-5; possible D gene TRBD2, 5 bases. Germline CDR1 is SNHLY and CDR2 is FYNNEI. V was shortened by 3 bases and J by 0 bases, with 8 bases between the two germline ends. The CDR3 has 14 residues. CDR3 DNA sequence: TGTGCCAGCAGTGAGAGGGCCTACCAAGAGACCCAGTACTTC. This translates into CASSERAYQETQYF.

The chain recombines TRBV7-9 with TRBJ1-2, with 7 positions matching TRBD1. V gave up 4 bases and J gave up 2 bases; unmatched junction bases: 7. CDR3 length equals 15 residues. Germline CDR1 SEHNR, CDR2 FQNEAQ (reference sequence). CDR3: CASSSDRAGNYGYTF. The CDR3 bases are TGTGCCAGCAGCTCAGACAGGGCGGGCAACTATGGCTACACCTTC.

This clone was seen only a few times. The rearrangement uses TRBV5-4 and TRBJ2-7; TRBD1 aligns across 9 bases. Unmatched junction bases numbered 7, after V lost 2 bases and J lost 4 bases. From germline, CDR1 is SGHNT and CDR2 YYREEE (reference sequence). CDR3 length equals 15 residues. The CDR3 DNA sequence: TGTGCCAGCAGCTTAGGAACAGGGGGCGAGTACGAGCAGTACTTC. This codes for CASSLGTGGEYEQYF.

The chain links TRBV4-1 to TRBJ1-5; D gene ambiguous. V gave up 1 base and J gave up 7 bases, with 20 bases separating them. Germline CDR1 is MGHRA and CDR2 is YSYEKL. This CDR3 region has 17 residues. The CDR3, as DNA: TGCGCCAGCAGCCAAGGGGGTGGCGGTCCGGGGATCCAGCCCCAGCATTTT. This encodes CASSQGGGGPGIQPQHF.

The chain employs TRBV21-1 and TRBJ1-2. TRBV21-1 is designated a pseudogene. The CDR3 runs to 12 residues. The CDR3 sequence: CASSKGCDGYTF. The CDR3 DNA sequence: TGTGCCAGCAGCAAAGGGTGTGATGGCTACACCTTC.

J is TRBJ2-1 and V is TRBV29-1; D is possibly TRBD1 (6 bases). CDR3 size: 15 residues. The V and J ends lost 0 bases and 6 bases respectively, with 15 bases between them. The V gene's germline CDR1 is SQVTM and CDR2 ANQGSEA. This chain's CDR3 is CSVEDQAGARNEQFF. The CDR3 nucleotides are TGCAGCGTTGAAGATCAGGCAGGGGCGCGCAATGAGCAGTTCTTC.

In this sample, this clone turned up once. The V and J genes are TRBV2 and TRBJ1-5, with TRBD1 identical over 7 bases. The CDR3 sequence is 15 residues long. Germline CDR1 SNHLY, CDR2 FYNNEI. The V and J ends lost 6 bases and 6 bases, in that order; junction bases with no gene match: 11. The CDR3 bases are TGTGCCAGCAGATTTACAGGGGCGGGACGTCAGCCCCAGCATTTT. Its translation: CASRFTGAGRQPQHF. Full variable domain (outside the CDR3, taken from reference TRBV2 and TRBJ1-5): EPEVTQTPSHQVTQMGQEVILRCVPISNHLYFYWYRQILGQKVEFLVSFYNNEISEKSEIFDDQFSVERPDGSNFTLKIRSTKLEDSAMYFCASRFTGAGRQPQHFGDGTRLSIL.

V gene TRBV30 combines with J gene TRBJ1-1; no clear D gene. V was cut by 5 bases and J by 5 bases, with 12 bases left in between. The CDR3 is 12 residues long. Germline-derived CDR1 and CDR2 are GTSNPN and SVGIG (reference sequence). The CDR3 DNA reads as TGTGCCTGGGGCCGAGGTTGGACTGAAGCTTTCTTT. As protein: CAWGRGWTEAFF. The complete variable domain, with remaining parts taken from reference TRBV30 and TRBJ1-1, reads SQTIHQWPATLVQPVGSPLSLECTVEGTSNPNLYWYRQAAGRGLQLLFYSVGIGQISSEVPQNLSASRPQDRQFILSSKKLLLSDSGFYLCAWGRGWTEAFFGQGTRLTVV.

This chain connects TRBV7-9 to TRBJ2-3; no reliable D call. The germline V and J ends were trimmed by 5 bases and 3 bases, with 15 bases remaining between them. The germline CDR1 and CDR2 sequences are SEHNR and FQNEAQ (reference sequence). The CDR3 contains 15 residues. The CDR3 DNA reads TGTGCCAGCAGCCCCCTGGGCCTAGGGACAGATACGCAGTATTTT. It encodes CASSPLGLGTDTQYF.

The gene calls are TRBV30 and TRBJ2-7, with TRBD1 matching 7 bases. This CDR3 is 13 amino acids long. Unmatched junction bases numbered 3, after V lost 4 bases and J lost 0 bases. Germline V lookup: CDR1 GTSNPN, CDR2 SVGIG (reference sequence). CDR3 loop: CAWNQGVSYEQYF. The CDR3 DNA sequence: TGTGCCTGGAACCAGGGGGTCTCCTACGAGCAGTACTTC. The complete variable domain, with remaining parts taken from reference TRBV30 and TRBJ2-7, reads SQTIHQWPATLVQPVGSPLSLECTVEGTSNPNLYWYRQAAGRGLQLLFYSVGIGQISSEVPQNLSASRPQDRQFILSSKKLLLSDSGFYLCAWNQGVSYEQYFGPGTRLTVT.

This clone was found a few times. The rearrangement links TRBV6-1 to TRBJ2-7, with 8 bases fitting TRBD1. Trimming removed 0 bases from V and 1 base from J; junction bases left unmatched: 2. The CDR3 runs 15 residues. Per germline, CDR1 MNHNS and CDR2 SASEGT. The CDR3 sequence is CASSEATGGSYEQYF. The CDR3 DNA follows: TGTGCCAGCAGTGAAGCTACAGGGGGGTCCTACGAGCAGTACTTC.

This rearrangement joins TRBV6-5 to TRBJ1-1; D ambiguous. V lost 7 bases and J 1 base, leaving 10 bases between the germline ends. The germline CDR1 and CDR2 sequences are MNHEY and SVGAGI. The CDR3 totals 13 residues. The DNA of the CDR3 is TGTGCCAGCATCCAGGTCGCGAACACTGAAGCTTTCTTT. Encoded protein: CASIQVANTEAFF.

The chain has TRBV6-5 and TRBJ2-1; maybe TRBD2 (6 bases). Germline CDR1 is MNHEY and CDR2 is SVGAGI. This CDR3 region has 15 residues. Trimming removed 10 bases from V and 5 bases from J, with 21 bases in between. DNA of the CDR3: TGTGCCACCAGACTCGATGTGGGACTGAACAATGAGCAGTTCTTC. Protein: CATRLDVGLNNEQFF.

The rearrangement joins TRBV19 to TRBJ2-1; D uncertain. Germline V gene lookup returns CDR1 LNHDA and CDR2 SQIVND (reference sequence). The CDR3 extends over 14 amino acids. V was cut by 3 bases and J by 6 bases, with 12 bases left in between. The CDR3 sequence: CASSMRATSNEQFF. The CDR3 DNA reads as TGTGCCAGTAGTATGCGAGCCACGAGCAATGAGCAGTTCTTC. Supplemented by reference TRBV19 and TRBJ2-1, the full variable domain reads DGGITQSPKYLFRKEGQNVTLSCEQNLNHDAMYWYRQDPGQGLRLIYYSQIVNDFQKGDIAEGYSVSREKKESFPLTVTSAQKNPTAFYLCASSMRATSNEQFFGPGTRLTVL.

The chain uses TRBV20-1 and TRBJ1-4, with D possibly being TRBD1 (5 bases). The V and J ends lost 3 bases and 12 bases respectively, with 14 bases between them. This CDR3 has 12 amino acids. In germline, CDR1 is DFQATT, CDR2 SNEGSKA (reference sequence). This chain's CDR3 is CSASAQGIELFF. CDR3 nucleotides: TGCAGTGCTAGTGCGCAGGGTATAGAACTGTTTTTT.

The sample holds one count of this clone. The CDR3 sequence: CASSQEGPSSYNSPLHF. CDR3 DNA: TGTGCCAGCAGCCAAGAGGGGCCCAGCTCCTATAATTCACCCCTCCACTTT. The chain recombines TRBV3-1 (or the pseudogene TRBV3-2) with TRBJ1-6; D is perhaps TRBD1 (5 bases). The length of the CDR3 is 17 residues. In germline, CDR1 is LGHDT, CDR2 YNNKEL (reference sequence). Trimming pared 0 bases from V and 0 bases from J, leaving 9 bases between.

The chain carries TRBV20-1 and TRBJ2-7; D is possibly TRBD1 (5 bases). Germline CDR1 reads DFQATT; CDR2 reads SNEGSKA (reference sequence). This CDR3 is built from 11 residues. V was trimmed by 6 bases and J by 5 bases, leaving 11 bases between them. CDR3 loop: CSATDRDEQYF. CDR3 DNA: TGCAGTGCAACCGACAGAGACGAGCAGTACTTC.